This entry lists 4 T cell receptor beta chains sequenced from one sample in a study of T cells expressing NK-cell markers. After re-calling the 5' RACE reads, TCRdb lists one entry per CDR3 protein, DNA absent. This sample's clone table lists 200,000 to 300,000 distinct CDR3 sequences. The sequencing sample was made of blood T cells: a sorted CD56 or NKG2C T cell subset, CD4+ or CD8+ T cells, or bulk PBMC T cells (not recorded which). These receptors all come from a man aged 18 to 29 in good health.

The CDR3 loop is CSVEGSGSTDTQYF. The V call is TRBV29-1, the J call TRBJ2-3; as DNA is missing, the TRBD2 call by TCRdb cannot be tested. The CDR3 totals 14 residues. Germline V lookup: CDR1 SQVTM, CDR2 ANQGSEA.

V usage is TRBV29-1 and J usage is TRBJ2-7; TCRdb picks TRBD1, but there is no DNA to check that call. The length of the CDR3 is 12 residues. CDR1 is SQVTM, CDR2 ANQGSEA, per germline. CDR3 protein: CSGGQSRGEQYF.

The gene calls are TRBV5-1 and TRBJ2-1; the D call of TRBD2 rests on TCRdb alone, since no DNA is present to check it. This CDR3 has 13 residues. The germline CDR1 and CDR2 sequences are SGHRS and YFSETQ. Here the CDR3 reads CASSLGSGRGQFF. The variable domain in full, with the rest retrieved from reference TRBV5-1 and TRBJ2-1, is KAGVTQTPRYLIKTRGQQVTLSCSPISGHRSVSWYQQTPGQGLQFLFEYFSETQRNKGNFPGRFSGRQFSNSRSEMNVSTLELGDSALYLCASSLGSGRGQFFGPGTRLTVL.

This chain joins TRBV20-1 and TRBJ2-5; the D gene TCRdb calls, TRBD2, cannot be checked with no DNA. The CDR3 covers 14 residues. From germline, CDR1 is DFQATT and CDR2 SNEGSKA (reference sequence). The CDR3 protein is CSARTSGIKETQYF.